The 19 T cell receptor beta chains reported below all come from one sample, sequenced in a study of shared clonotypes between healthy human individuals. TCRdb's copy holds only in-frame clones and misses some; the assay was immunoSEQ multiplex PCR. The profile shows approximately 530,000 clones, approximately 95% of them singletons. The specimen was naive CD4+ T cells sorted from blood. Subset reported: CD45RA+ positively selected. Receptors originate from a woman aged 25 to 39 in good health.

This chain links TRBV28 with TRBJ1-5; D may be TRBD1 (5 bases). In germline, CDR1 is MDHEN, CDR2 SYDVKM. This CDR3 region has 15 residues. Trimming took 6 bases from V and 0 from J, leaving 12 bases between them. The DNA for the CDR3 is TGTGCCAGCAGGTCGACAGCGTATAGCAATCAGCCCCAGCATTTT. The encoded protein is CASRSTAYSNQPQHF.

The genes are TRBV4-2 and TRBJ1-1, with unresolved D. The V end lost 1 base, the J end lost 1 base, and 10 bases lay between the germline ends. This CDR3 contains 15 residues. Per the germline V gene, CDR1 is LGHNA and CDR2 is YNFKEQ. The CDR3 nucleotides read TGTGCCAGCAGCCAAGTATTCGGGCAGAACACTGAAGCTTTCTTT. Residues: CASSQVFGQNTEAFF.

The rearrangement links TRBV10-2 to TRBJ1-4; no firm D call. CDR3 length: 15 amino acids. CDR1 is WSHSY, CDR2 SAAADI, per germline. V shed 6 bases and J shed 0 bases, with 11 bases lying between them. The chain's CDR3 is CASSRAKATNEKLFF. The CDR3 nucleotides are TGCGCCAGCAGCCGCGCTAAAGCAACTAATGAAAAACTGTTTTTT.

The chain recombines TRBV19 with TRBJ2-5, with unresolved D. V lost 4 bases and J lost 3, with 12 bases in between. The CDR3 has 14 residues. Per germline, CDR1 LNHDA and CDR2 SQIVND (reference sequence). Here the CDR3 DNA reads TGTGCCAGTAGTAAGCGTTTGCGGAAAGAGACCCAGTACTTC. Residues: CASSKRLRKETQYF.

This clone was counted once. The V and J genes are TRBV28 and TRBJ2-3; no clear D gene. Between the trimmed V and J ends, which lost 7 bases and 0 bases, there was a span of 14 bases. The CDR3 consists of 15 residues. The germline CDR1 and CDR2 sequences are MDHEN and SYDVKM. CDR3 coding DNA: TGTGCCAGCATACGGGCAGGTACTAGCACAGATACGCAGTATTTT. Its protein is CASIRAGTSTDTQYF.

This rearrangement joins TRBV10-1 to TRBJ1-4, with 7 bases matching TRBD1. This CDR3 has 15 amino acids. Germline V gene sequence: CDR1 WNHNN, CDR2 SYGVQD (reference sequence). V was clipped by 7 bases and J by 4 bases; unmatched bases: 9. This CDR3 reads CASTPGAGGNEKLFF. CDR3 sequence (DNA): TGCGCCAGCACCCCCGGGGCAGGGGGTAATGAAAAACTGTTTTTT.

This clone appeared a few times. The same CDR3 is also encoded by other DNA sequences in this sample. The J gene is TRBJ2-7, the V gene TRBV7-9; D is uncertain. The CDR3 is 11 amino acids. V was pared by 4 bases and J by 3 bases, with 4 bases between. Germline values: CDR1 SEHNR, CDR2 FQNEAQ (reference sequence). The CDR3 nucleotides are TGTGCCAGCAGCTCCGTCTACGAGCAGTACTTC. Residues: CASSSVYEQYF.

This rearrangement joins TRBV27 to TRBJ2-1, with D tentatively TRBD1 or TRBD2 (5 bases each). The V and J ends lost 1 base and 9 bases respectively, with 13 bases between them. CDR3 length: 14 amino acids. Per germline, CDR1 MNHEY and CDR2 SMNVEV (reference sequence). In DNA form, the CDR3 reads TGTGCCAGCAGTTTATACCGAGGGGATCTTGAGCAGTTCTTC. Its protein is CASSLYRGDLEQFF.

The V and J genes are TRBV19 and TRBJ2-5, with 7 bases fitting TRBD1. The last part of the DNA fits TRBJ2-7 better; the J call may be wrong. Germline CDR1 LNHDA, CDR2 SQIVND (reference sequence). This CDR3 is 15 amino acids long. The chain's CDR3 is CASSDRGQRAYEQYF. Written as DNA, the CDR3 is TGTGCCAGTAGCGACCGGGGACAGAGAGCCTACGAGCAGTACTTC.

The chain uses TRBV5-4 and TRBJ1-2, with 7 positions matching TRBD1. Germline CDR1 and CDR2: SGHNT and YYREEE (reference sequence). The CDR3 is made up of 12 amino acids. V lost 5 bases to trimming and J lost 8 bases; unmatched junction nucleotides: 6. This CDR3 reads CASRPQGGGYTF. CDR3 nucleotide sequence: TGTGCCAGCAGACCTCAGGGGGGAGGCTACACCTTC. The full variable domain, rest sourced from reference TRBV5-4 and TRBJ1-2, is ETGVTQSPTHLIKTRGQQVTLRCSSQSGHNTVSWYQQALGQGPQFIFQYYREEENGRGNFPPRFSGLQFPNYSSELNVNALELDDSALYLCASRPQGGGYTFGSGTRLTVV.

The CDR3 spells CAWRTGMLAGEATQYF. The CDR3 DNA follows: TGTGCCTGGAGGACCGGGATGCTAGCGGGAGAGGCGACCCAGTACTTC. The genes are TRBV30 and TRBJ2-5; TRBD2 aligns across 10 bases. Germline lookup yields CDR1 GTSNPN and CDR2 SVGIG (reference sequence). The CDR3 has 16 residues. V lost 3 bases and J lost 7; bases outside the gene matches: 14.

The J gene is TRBJ2-1, the V gene TRBV27, with 13 bases lining up with TRBD2. CDR1 MNHEY and CDR2 SMNVEV come from the germline V gene (reference sequence). The junction had 13 bases not matched to a gene; V was cut back by 5 bases and J by 12 bases. The length of the CDR3 is 16 residues. The DNA of the CDR3 is TGTGCCAGCAGTACCTTCGGGACTAGCGGGACGGGGAGGCAGTTCTTC. It encodes CASSTFGTSGTGRQFF.

The chain carries TRBV18 and TRBJ2-7, with 8 bases fitting TRBD2. The CDR3 contains 14 residues. Trimming took 3 bases from V and 5 from J; bases not matched to a gene: 6. From germline, CDR1 is KGHSH and CDR2 LQKENI. CDR3 in amino acids: CASSPGSGGNEQYF. The CDR3 bases are TGTGCCAGCTCACCCGGGAGCGGGGGCAACGAGCAGTACTTC.

The chain carries TRBV5-1 and TRBJ2-3; D ambiguous. From germline, CDR1 is SGHRS and CDR2 YFSETQ. V was clipped by 0 bases and J by 0 bases, with 11 bases between them. The CDR3 is 16 amino acids. The CDR3 DNA is TGCGCCAGCAGCTTGGCTCCCAGTCCTAGCACAGATACGCAGTATTTT. The encoded protein is CASSLAPSPSTDTQYF.

The rearrangement uses TRBV10-1 and TRBJ1-4; D may be TRBD1 (5 bases). This CDR3 spans 21 amino acids. Deletions cut 2 bases from V and 0 bases from J, with 25 bases between. The V gene's germline CDR1 is WNHNN and CDR2 SYGVQD (reference sequence). CDR3 in amino acids: CASSEPDPKTVRLPTNEKLFF. In DNA form, the CDR3 reads TGCGCCAGCAGTGAGCCGGACCCAAAGACAGTGCGTTTACCAACTAATGAAAAACTGTTTTTT.

The table lists this clone with a count of one. This chain connects TRBV6-6 to TRBJ2-5; D could derive from TRBD1 or TRBD2 (6 bases each). The J call is in doubt because the DNA end fits TRBJ2-7 better. The CDR3 loop spans 13 amino acids. Germline V lookup: CDR1 MNHNY, CDR2 SVGAGI (reference sequence). CDR3 bases: TGTGCCAGCAGTTCAAGGGGGGCCTACGAGCAGTACTTC. Protein sequence: CASSSRGAYEQYF.

V usage is TRBV7-9 and J usage is TRBJ1-2; D is undetermined. Germline assignment: CDR1 SEHNR and CDR2 FQNEAQ (reference sequence). Trimming pared 3 bases from V and 0 bases from J, leaving 8 bases between. This CDR3 has 14 residues. The CDR3 DNA is TGTGCCAGCAGCTTCGGCCTAGCTAACTATGGCTACACCTTC. This translates into CASSFGLANYGYTF.

The rearrangement joins TRBV2 to TRBJ2-6; 9 bases are shared with TRBD1. The CDR3 consists of 16 residues. J was trimmed by 4 bases and V by 8 bases; bases with no gene match: 9. Germline V gives CDR1 SNHLY, CDR2 FYNNEI. The CDR3 sequence is CASSGTGLLGANVLTF. The CDR3 nucleotides are TGTGCCAGCTCCGGGACAGGGCTATTAGGGGCCAACGTCCTGACTTTC.

This chain joins TRBV19 and TRBJ1-6; 9 positions match TRBD1. This CDR3 comprises 14 residues. The trim removed 6 bases at V and 7 bases at J, leaving 4 bases unmatched. Germline loops: CDR1 LNHDA, CDR2 SQIVND (reference sequence). The CDR3 DNA follows: TGTGCCAGTAGGGAGACAGGGGGAAATTCACCCCTCCACTTT. This gives the protein CASRETGGNSPLHF.